The source of this TCR beta chain is a study of response to subunit inactivated influenza vaccine. General study findings and limits: Few new T cells, the authors suggested, are recruited by each seasonal influenza vaccination.

In TCRdb, the RT-PCR reads were re-called with MiXCR into one record per CDR3 protein. The table lists approximately 700,000 distinct CDR3 sequences, roughly 14% of them singletons. This clonotype was observed many times. As yet, its antigen is unknown. The origin of this receptor is a man aged 45-65 years who received an inactivated influenza vaccine. The source was PBMCs from blood, collected less than 15 days before vaccination.

CDR3 protein: CASSRQSNTGELFF. In nucleotides, the CDR3 is TGCGCCAGCAGCCGGCAATCGAACACCGGGGAGCTGTTTTTT. The V gene is TRBV5-1, the J gene TRBJ2-2; D remains unclear. Germline values: CDR1 SGHRS, CDR2 YFSETQ. Trimming removed 4 bases at V and 0 bases at J, with 7 bases between. This CDR3 is 14 amino acids long.